This TCR beta chain was sequenced in a study of Ad26.COV2.S vaccination and SARS-CoV-2 variants. The treatment is: some 20 received Ad26.COV2.S at low or high dose, single or two shots; 5 received placebo; per-sample allocation not given. At day 63 after the first vaccine or placebo injection, samples were drawn. Boston hosted the donor, who was an adult aged 18-55 years. Study-level points and caveats: Placebo and vaccine recipients had non-spike TCR breadth that was similar.

CDR1 and CDR2 from the germline V gene are MNHNS and SASEGT. The CDR3 runs to 13 residues. V was trimmed by 2 bases and J by 4 bases, leaving 6 bases between them. Concerning this clone: The antigen is unknown.

Sequencing used immunoSEQ multiplex PCR; TCRdb keeps in-frame clones, though not all of them. In the table there are almost 400,000 clones, roughly 90% of which are singletons. The sequences come from peripheral blood, collected in a trial of Ad26.COV2.S vaccine versus placebo. The V and J genes are TRBV6-1 and TRBJ1-3; no definite D call. This receptor was identified in a person aged 18-65 years who received the Ad26.COV2.S COVID-19 vaccine or a placebo. The CDR3 DNA follows: TGTGCCAGCAGTGAATTAACGGGAAACACCATATATTTT. Amino acid sequence: CASSELTGNTIYF.